The 13 T cell receptor beta chains below were found in one sample sequenced in a study of cytomegalovirus exposure and HLA in healthy donors. Sequenced by immunoSEQ multiplex PCR; TCRdb stores in-frame clones only, minus some. The table has roughly 120,000 clones, roughly 83% seen once. Sequenced sample: PBMCs. These receptors were collected from a man aged 18 to 29 in good health and CMV-seronegative.

The chain is built from TRBV19 and TRBJ1-5, with a possible D match to TRBD1 (6 bases). V lost 1 base, J lost 9 bases, and 19 bases lay in between. Germline lookup yields CDR1 LNHDA and CDR2 SQIVND (reference sequence). The CDR3 has 16 residues. CDR3 DNA sequence: TGTGCCAGTAGTATAGCCGGAACAGGGCTTAGGTGGCCCCAGCATTTT. Translating gives CASSIAGTGLRWPQHF.

V is TRBV19 and J is TRBJ1-3; 7 bases align to TRBD1. Trimming cost V 8 bases and J 4 bases; bases outside gene matches: 8. Germline V lookup: CDR1 LNHDA, CDR2 SQIVND (reference sequence). There are 14 residues in the CDR3. CDR3 sequence reads: CASGGGRGGNTIYF. CDR3 DNA: TGTGCCAGTGGAGGGGGCCGAGGGGGAAACACCATATATTTT. The whole variable domain, filled in from reference TRBV19 and TRBJ1-3, reads DGGITQSPKYLFRKEGQNVTLSCEQNLNHDAMYWYRQDPGQGLRLIYYSQIVNDFQKGDIAEGYSVSREKKESFPLTVTSAQKNPTAFYLCASGGGRGGNTIYFGEGSWLTVV.

The J gene is TRBJ2-2, the V gene TRBV5-4; D possibly corresponds to TRBD2 (6 bases). This CDR3 region has 14 residues. CDR1 and CDR2 (germline): SGHNT, YYREEE (reference sequence). Trimming shortened V by 3 bases and J by 5 bases, and 11 bases separated the two germline ends. The CDR3 nucleotides are TGTGCCAGCAGCTCGGAGGGCCGGACCGGGGAGCTGTTTTTT. This encodes CASSSEGRTGELFF.

The V call is TRBV10-3, the J call TRBJ1-1; a weak D match, TRBD1 (5 bases). The CDR3 runs to 13 residues. Trimming stripped 3 bases from V and 7 bases from J, with 12 bases between. Germline CDR1 and CDR2: ENHRY and SYGVKD. The CDR3 is CAISEGQGGEAFF. CDR3 nucleotide sequence: TGTGCCATCAGTGAAGGGCAGGGTGGTGAAGCTTTCTTT.

The gene calls are TRBV7-9 and TRBJ2-7; D might be TRBD1 (5 bases). The V gene's germline CDR1 is SEHNR and CDR2 FQNEAQ (reference sequence). This CDR3 is built from 12 residues. V lost 5 bases to trimming and J lost 2 bases, with 7 bases between them. The DNA for the CDR3 is TGTGCCAGCAGCGAGGACACCTACGAGCAGTACTTC. This sequence encodes CASSEDTYEQYF.

The chain joins TRBV7-6 to TRBJ2-1, with 9 positions matching TRBD1. CDR1 and CDR2 from the germline V gene are SGHVS and FNYEAQ. The CDR3 has 14 residues. V lost 5 bases, J lost 9 bases, and 8 bases stayed unmatched. CDR3 sequence: CASSPGTGLVEQFF. The CDR3 coding sequence is TGTGCCAGCAGCCCCGGGACAGGGTTGGTTGAGCAGTTCTTC.

The chain recombines TRBV29-1 with TRBJ2-3; D might be TRBD1 (6 bases). V was clipped by 5 bases and J by 2 bases, with 14 bases between them. The CDR3 has 14 amino acids. Germline values: CDR1 SQVTM, CDR2 ANQGSEA. In nucleotides, the CDR3 is TGCAGCGTTCGGACAGTTATGGACACAGATACGCAGTATTTT. As protein: CSVRTVMDTDTQYF.

V is TRBV14 and J is TRBJ1-2, with a tentative D call TRBD1 (6 bases). The V end lost 4 bases, the J end lost 5 bases, and 17 bases lay between the germline ends. The CDR3 consists of 15 residues. Germline V gene data show CDR1 as SGHDN and CDR2 as FVKESK. The CDR3 loop is CASSPNIGGRYGYTF. In nucleotides, the CDR3 is TGTGCCAGCAGCCCAAACATAGGGGGACGTTATGGCTACACCTTC.

The rearrangement uses TRBV4-1 and TRBJ1-1, with D maybe TRBD1 (6 bases). CDR3 length: 14 amino acids. Germline V CDR1 and CDR2: MGHRA, YSYEKL. Trimming shortened V by 2 bases and J by 3 bases, and 10 bases separated the two germline ends. The CDR3 protein is CASSQYTGYTEAFF. The CDR3 DNA follows: TGCGCCAGCAGCCAATACACAGGGTACACTGAAGCTTTCTTT.

V gene TRBV21-1 combines with J gene TRBJ2-4; the D call of TRBD2 is as the table states it, not checked on the DNA. TRBV21-1 corresponds to a pseudogene. The CDR3 has 16 amino acids. The CDR3 here is CASSRRPTIAKNIQYF. The CDR3 DNA follows: TGTGCCAGCAGCAGACGACCCACTATAGCCAAAAACATTCAGTACTTC.

This chain connects TRBV28 to TRBJ1-4, with D possibly matching TRBD1 (6 bases). This CDR3 has 15 amino acids. V lost 2 bases to trimming and J lost 5 bases, with 12 bases between them. CDR1 MDHEN and CDR2 SYDVKM come from the germline V gene. The CDR3 loop is CASSLLDRANEKLFF. The CDR3, as DNA: TGTGCCAGCAGTTTACTGGACAGAGCAAATGAAAAACTGTTTTTT. The variable domain in full, completed from reference TRBV28 and TRBJ1-4, reads DVKVTQSSRYLVKRTGEKVFLECVQDMDHENMFWYRQDPGLGLRLIYFSYDVKMKEKGDIPEGYSVSREKKERFSLILESASTNQTSMYLCASSLLDRANEKLFFGSGTQLSVL.

This clone was seen only once. The rearrangement joins TRBV11-2 to TRBJ2-2, with a possible D match to TRBD2 (5 bases). The CDR3 runs 14 residues. Germline CDR1 reads SGHAT; CDR2 reads FQNNGV. V was clipped by 4 bases and J by 3 bases, with 9 bases between them. CDR3 sequence: CASSSSGYTGELFF. CDR3 coding DNA: TGTGCCAGCAGCTCCAGCGGCTACACCGGGGAGCTGTTTTTT.

In this sample, this clone turned up a few times. The V gene is TRBV19, the J gene TRBJ1-5, with D maybe TRBD1 (5 bases). Germline CDR1 and CDR2: LNHDA and SQIVND (reference sequence). Trimming pared 1 base from V and 2 bases from J, leaving 9 bases between. The CDR3 totals 15 residues. The CDR3: CASSIAGLGNQPQHF. In DNA, the CDR3 is TGTGCCAGTAGTATAGCAGGGCTGGGCAATCAGCCCCAGCATTTT.